This TCR beta chain is from a study of T-cell reconstitution after alpha-beta-depleted transplantation in children. Trimming shortened V by 2 bases and J by 4 bases, and 7 bases separated the two germline ends. Germline assignment: CDR1 DFQATT and CDR2 SNEGSKA (reference sequence). This CDR3 is 12 amino acids long. During its preparation, the TCRbeta library received unique molecular identifiers. TCRdb used MiXCR to reprocess the PCR reads, holding one entry per CDR3 protein. In the table there are a few hundred thousand distinct CDR3 sequences, roughly a quarter of which are singletons. This clonotype has just a few counts.

The sequenced sample was PBMCs, obtained before TCRalphabeta/CD19-depleted stem cell transplant. The sequence was collected from a boy under three years old with Wiskott-Aldrich syndrome, due to receive a stem cell transplant. This chain uses TRBV20-1 with TRBJ2-3; D remains unclear. The CDR3 region has the DNA TGCAGTGCTAGATCATTGGCAGATACGCAGTATTTT. Protein product: CSARSLADTQYF.